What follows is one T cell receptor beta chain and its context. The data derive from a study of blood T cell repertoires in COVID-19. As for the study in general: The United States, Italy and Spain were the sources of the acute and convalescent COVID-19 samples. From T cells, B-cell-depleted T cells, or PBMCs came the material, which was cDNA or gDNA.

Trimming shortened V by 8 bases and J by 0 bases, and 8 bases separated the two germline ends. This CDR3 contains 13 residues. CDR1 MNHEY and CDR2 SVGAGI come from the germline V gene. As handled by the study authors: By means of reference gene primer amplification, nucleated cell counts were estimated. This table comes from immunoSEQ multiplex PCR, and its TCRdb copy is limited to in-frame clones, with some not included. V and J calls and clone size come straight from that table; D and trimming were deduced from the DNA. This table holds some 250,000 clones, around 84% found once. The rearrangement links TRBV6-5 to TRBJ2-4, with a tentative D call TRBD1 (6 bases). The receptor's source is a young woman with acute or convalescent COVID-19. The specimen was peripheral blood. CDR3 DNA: TGTGCCAGCCGGGGACAAGCCAAAAACATTCAGTACTTC. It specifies CASRGQAKNIQYF.